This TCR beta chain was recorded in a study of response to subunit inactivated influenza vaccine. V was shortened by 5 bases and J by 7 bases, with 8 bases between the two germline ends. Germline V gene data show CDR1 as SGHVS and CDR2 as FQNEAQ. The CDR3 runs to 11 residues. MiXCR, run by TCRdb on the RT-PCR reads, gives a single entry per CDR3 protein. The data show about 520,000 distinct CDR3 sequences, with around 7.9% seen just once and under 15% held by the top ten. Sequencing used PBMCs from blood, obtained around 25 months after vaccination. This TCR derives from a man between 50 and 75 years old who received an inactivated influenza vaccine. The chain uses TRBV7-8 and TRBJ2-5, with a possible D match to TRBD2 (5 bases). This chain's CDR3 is CASSRSGTQYF. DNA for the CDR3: TGTGCCAGCAGCCGAAGCGGGACCCAGTACTTC.